This record looks at one T cell receptor (beta chain) sequence and its context. The sample comes from a study of technical replicates of blood from four donors. Profiling relied on immunoSEQ multiplex PCR, and the TCRdb table lists in-frame clones only, not all of them. The sample lists approximately 82,000 clones; around nine tenths were seen once. This CDR3 contains 14 residues. The germline CDR1 and CDR2 sequences are SGHRS and YFSETQ. V was trimmed by 0 bases and J by 6 bases, leaving 13 bases between them. Sequenced sample: T cells isolated from PBMCs. The chain combines TRBV5-1 with TRBJ2-7; D not resolved. This clonotype was obtained from a human donor in good health. The DNA of the CDR3 is TGCGCCAGCAGCTTGGGGGCCTCCCTGGGCGAGCAGTACTTC. This sequence encodes CASSLGASLGEQYF.